Below are 17 T cell receptor beta chains sequenced from a single sample in a study of blood T cell repertoires in COVID-19. TCRdb's copy holds only in-frame clones and misses some; the assay was immunoSEQ multiplex PCR. The sample shows a few hundred thousand clones, approximately 85% of them seen only once. The sample comprised PBMCs or T cells enriched from blood (not recorded which). The receptors originated from a young man who had recovered from COVID-19.

The J gene is TRBJ2-5, the V gene TRBV6-2 or TRBV6-3; the D is unclear. Germline V gene lookup returns CDR1 MNHEY and CDR2 SVGEGT. CDR3 size: 14 residues. V lost 6 bases to trimming and J lost 3 bases, with 14 bases between them. CDR3 coding DNA: TGTGCCAGCAGCCTCAGCGAGGAAAAAGAGACCCAGTACTTC. Translating it yields CASSLSEEKETQYF.

V gene TRBV19 combines with J gene TRBJ1-2; 8 bases agree with TRBD1. The CDR3 sequence is 14 residues long. CDR1 is LNHDA, CDR2 SQIVND, per germline (reference sequence). Trimming at V came to 3 bases and at J to 3 bases, leaving 3 bases not matched to a gene. The CDR3 reads CASSIQGAYYGYTF. The DNA of the CDR3 is TGTGCCAGTAGTATTCAGGGGGCGTACTATGGCTACACCTTC. Combining the CDR3 with reference TRBV19 and TRBJ1-2 gives the whole variable domain DGGITQSPKYLFRKEGQNVTLSCEQNLNHDAMYWYRQDPGQGLRLIYYSQIVNDFQKGDIAEGYSVSREKKESFPLTVTSAQKNPTAFYLCASSIQGAYYGYTFGSGTRLTVV.

This clone was recorded only once. This chain links TRBV19 with TRBJ1-1; the D is unclear. V lost 1 base and J 7 bases, leaving 13 bases between the germline ends. The germline CDR1 and CDR2 sequences are LNHDA and SQIVND (reference sequence). This CDR3 region has 14 residues. The CDR3 DNA sequence: TGTGCCAGTAGTATAGGGAGTCGGCGTCGTGAAGCTTTCTTT. Protein: CASSIGSRRREAFF.

V and J are TRBV20-1 and TRBJ2-7; tentatively, D is TRBD1 (5 bases). Germline V gives CDR1 DFQATT, CDR2 SNEGSKA (reference sequence). CDR3 length equals 11 residues. The ends were cut back, 2 bases at V and 6 bases at J, with 8 bases in the middle. The CDR3: CSARQGSEQYF. The CDR3 DNA is TGCAGTGCTAGACAGGGTAGCGAGCAGTACTTC.

The chain is built from TRBV5-4 and TRBJ1-1; 8 nucleotides align to TRBD1. CDR3 length: 12 residues. The J segment lost 7 bases and the V segment lost 2 bases, leaving 1 base of the junction unmatched. From germline, CDR1 is SGHNT and CDR2 YYREEE (reference sequence). CDR3 DNA sequence: TGTGCCAGCAGCTTTGACAGGGGTGAAGCTTTCTTT. Translation gives CASSFDRGEAFF. The full variable domain, completed using reference TRBV5-4 and TRBJ1-1, is ETGVTQSPTHLIKTRGQQVTLRCSSQSGHNTVSWYQQALGQGPQFIFQYYREEENGRGNFPPRFSGLQFPNYSSELNVNALELDDSALYLCASSFDRGEAFFGQGTRLTVV.

V gene TRBV4-2 combines with J gene TRBJ1-5; D is possibly TRBD1 (6 bases). The V gene's germline CDR1 is LGHNA and CDR2 YNFKEQ. Trimming stripped 0 bases from V and 5 bases from J, with 14 bases between. The CDR3 totals 16 residues. The DNA for the CDR3 is TGTGCCAGCAGCCAAGATCTTGGGGGGGCTTATCAGCCCCAGCATTTT. Translated, it gives CASSQDLGGAYQPQHF.

As regards this clone: The same CDR3 also results from other DNA sequences found in this sample. The J gene is TRBJ2-2, the V gene TRBV19, with a weak D call TRBD1 (5 bases). Per germline, CDR1 LNHDA and CDR2 SQIVND (reference sequence). CDR3 length: 13 residues. V was clipped by 5 bases and J by 5 bases, with 9 bases between them. CDR3: CASSPQGTGELFF. The CDR3 DNA reads as TGTGCCAGTAGTCCTCAGGGAACCGGGGAGCTGTTTTTT. Full variable domain (remainder filled in from reference TRBV19 and TRBJ2-2): DGGITQSPKYLFRKEGQNVTLSCEQNLNHDAMYWYRQDPGQGLRLIYYSQIVNDFQKGDIAEGYSVSREKKESFPLTVTSAQKNPTAFYLCASSPQGTGELFFGEGSRLTVL.

Remarks on this clone: At one boundary the junction diverges from the germline segment, which might be a read error. The chain has TRBV18 and TRBJ1-2; 7 bases match TRBD1. The CDR3 has 16 residues. Looked up from germline, CDR1 is KGHSH and CDR2 is LQKENI. CDR3 amino acids: CASSPPSVQGTYGYTF. CDR3 nucleotide sequence: TGTGCCAGCTCCCCACCTAGCGTACAGGGGACCTATGGCTACACCTTC.

This clone was recorded only once. J is TRBJ1-6 and V is TRBV6-5, with D possibly matching TRBD1 (6 bases). CDR1 and CDR2 (germline): MNHEY, SVGAGI. V lost 6 bases and J lost 8, with 17 bases in between. The CDR3 is 15 residues long. CDR3 DNA: TGTGCCAGCAGAAATTACAGGGATCGTGATTCACCCCTCCACTTT. Protein sequence: CASRNYRDRDSPLHF.

The CDR3 DNA reads TGTGCCAGCAGCACATTCCCCCGGACAGGAAACACCATATATTTT. As protein: CASSTFPRTGNTIYF. This chain links TRBV7-2 with TRBJ1-3; TRBD1 might be the D (5 bases). Trimming left V 5 bases short and J 4 bases short, with 15 bases between. Germline-derived CDR1 and CDR2 are SGHTA and FQGNSA. The CDR3 runs 15 residues.

The rearrangement joins TRBV5-4 to TRBJ2-1; weak D call: TRBD1 (6 bases). This CDR3 spans 13 amino acids. The germline CDR1 and CDR2 sequences are SGHNT and YYREEE (reference sequence). V was shortened by 2 bases and J by 7 bases, with 10 bases between the two germline ends. CDR3 sequence: CASSLTGWNEQFF. CDR3 nucleotides: TGTGCCAGCAGCTTAACAGGGTGGAATGAGCAGTTCTTC.

The V gene is TRBV4-3, the J gene TRBJ1-1, with D possibly matching TRBD1 (5 bases). The CDR3 has 13 amino acids. The V and J ends lost 3 bases and 1 base respectively, with 6 bases between them. Germline V CDR1 and CDR2: LGHNA, YSLEER. CDR3 residues: CASSQTANTEAFF. Written as DNA, the CDR3 is TGCGCCAGCAGCCAGACAGCGAACACTGAAGCTTTCTTT.

This clone was found once. The chain carries TRBV30 and TRBJ1-2; D is perhaps TRBD1 (5 bases). Germline-derived CDR1 and CDR2 are GTSNPN and SVGIG (reference sequence). The CDR3 spans 12 residues. Trimming stripped 8 bases from V and 4 bases from J, with 14 bases between. The CDR3 region has the DNA TGTGCCCACCGAGGGGAGGCCTATGGCTACACCTTC. It is translated as CAHRGEAYGYTF. Combining the CDR3 with reference TRBV30 and TRBJ1-2 gives the whole variable domain SQTIHQWPATLVQPVGSPLSLECTVEGTSNPNLYWYRQAAGRGLQLLFYSVGIGQISSEVPQNLSASRPQDRQFILSSKKLLLSDSGFYLCAHRGEAYGYTFGSGTRLTVV.

The V and J genes are TRBV10-2 and TRBJ2-7; 12 nucleotides line up with TRBD1. With 8 bases clipped from V and 5 bases from J, the junction kept 4 bases outside the gene matches. CDR1 is WSHSY, CDR2 SAAADI, per germline. This CDR3 spans 13 amino acids. CDR3 in amino acids: CASGTGGFNEQYF. CDR3 bases: TGCGCCAGCGGGACAGGGGGCTTTAACGAGCAGTACTTC.

J is TRBJ2-5 and V is TRBV5-5, with 13 bases identical to TRBD2. Unmatched junction bases numbered 4, after V lost 6 bases and J lost 2 bases. There are 15 residues in the CDR3. Germline values: CDR1 SGHKS, CDR2 YYEKEE (reference sequence). CDR3 residues: CASNRLAGGQETQYF. The DNA of the CDR3 is TGTGCCAGCAATAGACTAGCGGGGGGTCAAGAGACCCAGTACTTC.

This chain connects TRBV6-5 to TRBJ2-3; 8 nucleotides agree with TRBD1. Germline V gene sequence: CDR1 MNHEY, CDR2 SVGAGI. The ends lost 6 bases at V and 1 base at J; junction bases unmatched: 6. CDR3 length equals 15 residues. The CDR3 DNA sequence: TGTGCCAGCAGGGCGGACAGGGTGGGCACAGATACGCAGTATTTT. Its protein product is CASRADRVGTDTQYF.

This clone was counted a single time. Different DNA sequences within this sample yield the same CDR3. The rearrangement uses TRBV5-1 and TRBJ1-1; no definite D call. In germline, CDR1 is SGHRS, CDR2 YFSETQ. The germline V and J ends were trimmed by 0 bases and 1 base, with 7 bases remaining between them. CDR3 size: 14 residues. CDR3 sequence: CASSLGGRNTEAFF. In DNA, the CDR3 is TGCGCCAGCAGCTTGGGAGGCCGGAACACTGAAGCTTTCTTT.